The source of this TCR beta chain is a study of control samples from healthy donors and cancer patients. V shed 7 bases and J shed 11 bases, with 18 bases lying between them. Looked up from germline, CDR1 is DFQATT and CDR2 is SNEGSKA (reference sequence). This CDR3 spans 11 amino acids. Profiled with immunoSEQ multiplex PCR; TCRdb holds only in-frame clones, not every one. The repertoire holds around 100,000 clones, with approximately 90% as singletons. This clone was detected only a few times. Sequenced sample: blood. The chain employs TRBV20-1 and TRBJ2-7, with a possible D match to TRBD1 (5 bases). This receptor was identified in a woman aged 18 to 35 in good health. CDR3 amino acids: CSVNGRGKEYF. CDR3 sequence (DNA): TGCAGTGTCAACGGAAGGGGAAAGGAGTACTTC.